This T cell receptor beta chain was sequenced during a study of cytomegalovirus exposure and HLA in healthy donors. PCR used 60 Vbeta primers and 13 Jbeta primers. Sequencing was performed with immunoSEQ multiplex PCR; in TCRdb, only in-frame clones are kept and a portion is missing. The sample comprises roughly 240,000 clones, roughly 84% of which are singletons, and around 0.22% rests with the top ten. The sequencing sample was made of PBMCs. The clonotype was recovered from a girl aged 2 to 10 in good health and CMV-seronegative.

CDR3 region: CAWSLPGGGIPYGYTF. The CDR3 DNA is TGTGCCTGGAGTCTCCCGGGAGGGGGGATTCCCTATGGCTACACCTTC. This chain links TRBV30 with TRBJ1-2; D is perhaps TRBD1 (6 bases). The V gene lost 2 bases and the J gene lost 4 bases, with 20 bases spanning the gap. The germline V gene encodes CDR1 GTSNPN and CDR2 SVGIG (reference sequence). CDR3 length equals 16 residues.